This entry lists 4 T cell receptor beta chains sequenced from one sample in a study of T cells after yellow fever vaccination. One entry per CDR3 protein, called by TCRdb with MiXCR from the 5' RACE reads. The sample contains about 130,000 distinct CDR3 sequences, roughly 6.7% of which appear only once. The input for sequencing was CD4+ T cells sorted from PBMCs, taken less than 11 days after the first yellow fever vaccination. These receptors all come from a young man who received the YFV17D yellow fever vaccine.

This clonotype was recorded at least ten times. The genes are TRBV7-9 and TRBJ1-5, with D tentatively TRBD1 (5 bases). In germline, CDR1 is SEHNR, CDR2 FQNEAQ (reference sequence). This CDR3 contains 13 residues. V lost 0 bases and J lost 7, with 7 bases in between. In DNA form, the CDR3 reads TGTGCCAGCAGCTTAGCAGGGGAGCAGCCCCAGCATTTT. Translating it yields CASSLAGEQPQHF.

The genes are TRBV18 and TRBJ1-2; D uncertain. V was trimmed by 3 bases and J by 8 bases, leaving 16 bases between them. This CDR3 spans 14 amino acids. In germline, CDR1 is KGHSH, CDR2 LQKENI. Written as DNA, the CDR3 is TGTGCCAGCTCACCTTTGACGGGTCAGGACGGCTACACCTTC. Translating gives CASSPLTGQDGYTF.

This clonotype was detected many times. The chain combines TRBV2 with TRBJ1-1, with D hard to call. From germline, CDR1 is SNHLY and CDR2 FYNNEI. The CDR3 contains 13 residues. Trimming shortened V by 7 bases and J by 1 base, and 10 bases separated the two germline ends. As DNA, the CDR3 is TGTGCCAGCACCCTGAGTGAGAACACTGAAGCTTTCTTT. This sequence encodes CASTLSENTEAFF.

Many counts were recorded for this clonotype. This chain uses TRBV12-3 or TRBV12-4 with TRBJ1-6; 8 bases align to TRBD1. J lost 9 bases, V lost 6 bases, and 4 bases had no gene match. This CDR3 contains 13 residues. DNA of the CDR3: TGTGCCAGCAGCCCCGGGACAGGTTCACCCCTCCACTTT. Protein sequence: CASSPGTGSPLHF.